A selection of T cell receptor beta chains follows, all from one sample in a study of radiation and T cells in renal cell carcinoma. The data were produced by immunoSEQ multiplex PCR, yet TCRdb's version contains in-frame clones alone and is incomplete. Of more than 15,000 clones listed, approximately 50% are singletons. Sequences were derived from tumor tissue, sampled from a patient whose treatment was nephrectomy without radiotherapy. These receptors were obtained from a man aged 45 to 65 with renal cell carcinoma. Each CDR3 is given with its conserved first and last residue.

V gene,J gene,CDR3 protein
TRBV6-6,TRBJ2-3,CASSLPADTQYF
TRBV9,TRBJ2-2,CASSATGTGELFF
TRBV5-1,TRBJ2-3,CASNRAGRISDTQYF
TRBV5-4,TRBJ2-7,CASSLTAGVPGNEQYF
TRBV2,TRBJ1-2,CASRTGNYGYTF
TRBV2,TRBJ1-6,CASSEAGQLKFSPLHF
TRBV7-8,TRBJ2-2,CASSLDESGTTGELFF
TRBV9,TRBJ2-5,CASSVDWLGAEGVETQYF
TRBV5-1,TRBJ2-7,CASSSSRGISYEQYF
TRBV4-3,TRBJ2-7,CASSQVRTYEQYF
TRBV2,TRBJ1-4,CASSVSGGSVKLFF
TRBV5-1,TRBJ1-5,CASSPEGWTSSNQPQHF
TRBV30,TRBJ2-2,CAWSLVEQMNTGELFF
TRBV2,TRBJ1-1,CASSGDRGLTEAFF
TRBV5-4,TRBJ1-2,CASSLDRGRVYGYTF
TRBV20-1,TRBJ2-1,CSATRQGREFF
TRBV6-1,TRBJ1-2,CASIPGTAYGYTF
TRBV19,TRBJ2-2,CASGPGLAGTGELFF
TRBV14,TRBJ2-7,CASSQAMGQGNEQYF
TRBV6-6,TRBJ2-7,CASSHPGFHEQYF
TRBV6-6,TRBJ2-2,CASSFGQGDGELFF
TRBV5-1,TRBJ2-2,CASSLVAGGTGELFF
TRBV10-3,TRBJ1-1,CAISESVGGNTEAFF
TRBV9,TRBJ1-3,CASSVSGADGNTIYF
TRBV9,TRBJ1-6,CASRKSGTSNSPLHF
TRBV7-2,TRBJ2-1,CASSLTGDEQFF
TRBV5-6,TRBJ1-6,CASSPRTGGNSPLHF
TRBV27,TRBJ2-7,CASSPSGTSRYEQYF
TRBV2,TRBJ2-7,CASRTQGGRSYEQYF
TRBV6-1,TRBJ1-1,CATRLTGTNTEAFF
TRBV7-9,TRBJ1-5,CASSLEGSNQPQHF
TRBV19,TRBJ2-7,CASSMVRDTSSYEQYF
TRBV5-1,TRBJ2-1,CASYPGTGYYNEQFF
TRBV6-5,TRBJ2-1,CASSSRTGDNEQFF
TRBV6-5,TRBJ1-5,CASSARQGYQPQHF
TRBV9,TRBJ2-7,CASSSSDFLTEQYF
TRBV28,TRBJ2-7,CASSFPGRQYF